This TCR delta chain came from a study of gamma-delta T cells after stem cell transplantation. In the case of this clone: A much more abundant neighbour one base away suggests this may be a read error.

TCRdb fed the RT-PCR reads into CATT to redo clone calling. The sample includes over 1,100 delta-chain clones, 15% of them seen just once. CDR1 and CDR2 from the germline V gene are GEAIGNYY and EKD. The CDR3 consists of 15 residues. The source is a human donor. It is not recorded whose cells these are; they may come from a transplant donor. Sequenced material: gamma-delta T cells. This chain joins TRDV2 and TRDJ1, with TRDD3 matching 13 bases. The CDR3 reads CACLLGDTGSDKPIF. As DNA, the CDR3 is TGTGCCTGCCTACTGGGGGATACGGGCTCCGATAAACCCATCTTT.